This T cell receptor (beta chain) was profiled in a study of long-term antiretroviral therapy in people with HIV (dated 2022 in TCRdb). Regarding the complete study: The earliest samples were collected roughly a decade before the 2015 WHO recommendation for immediate ART, at a time when ART was usually postponed until CD4 counts fell. A retrospective serial study tested whether changes in peripheral blood TRB repertoire composition and diversity were associated with ART initiation and durable HIV suppression. The cohort contributed 150 to 200 cryopreserved PBMC samples from about 31 adults with confirmed HIV infection, collected serially over a mean of around 6 years (range 1-12). About 40% of the 30 participants with HIV were female. Test extractions of a monoclonal T-cell line alongside about 35 polyclonal samples showed no cross-contamination during QIAcube processing. Summary of the overall study and its limitations: Starting ART was linked to a significant rise in TRB diversity, yet even after long-term ART the diversity remained significantly lower than in transplant donor controls. Compared with controls, HIV repertoires had narrower CDR3 length ranges, and the network structure pointed to an antigen-experienced repertoire that shifted only slightly toward naive after ART. Samples dated from about 2003 to 2018, and the ART regimens used may be less effective than current ones. Limited PBMC availability meant only the TCR beta chain was sequenced, without alpha chain pairing. Because pre-ART samples had limited cell numbers, unsorted PBMC were profiled rather than sorted CD4+ and CD8+ T cells. Inferences about post-ART repertoire changes are limited because no data were available on ART adherence, viral resistance or therapy changes. Expanded TRB clones identified before ART initiation dominated the repertoire at all time points, although this dominance fluctuated and declined in many PLHIV after ART.

Sequencing of the TRB variable region was done with the immunoSEQ hsTCRB v3.0 assay at survey level resolution. The target sequencing depth for TRB was about 40,000-55,000 T-cell genomes per sample. Pooled TRB libraries were sequenced on an Illumina MiSeq with a v3 150-cycle kit. For the original study's pipeline: Repertoire analysis ran in R within a reproducible Nextflow workflow covering QC, data transformation and analysis. LymphoSeq2, an R package for exploring AIRR-Seq data, was used to implement custom analyses. Several samples yielding fewer than 5000 total TRB sequences were excluded, leaving around 190 analyzed HIV repertoires. Among the roughly 190 retained HIV repertoires, some 57 were collected before ART initiation and over 120 were collected after ART initiation. Repertoires were downsampled to 5000 TRB nucleotide sequences, with summary statistics averaged over 100 downsampling iterations. TRB sequences were retained for analysis only if CDR3 regions of at least seven amino acids were present. Diversity was assessed using a clonality score derived from Shannon entropy and using the Gini coefficient. In repertoire networks, the top 5000 CDR3 amino acid sequences were linked whenever an edit distance of one separated two sequences. GLIPH2 predicted antigen specificity groups and MHC restriction for TRB CDR3 amino acid sequences. Known CMV, EBV, HIV or tissue antigen associations were flagged by matching CDR3 amino acid sequences against VDJdb and McPAS-TCR. Pre-ART, post-ART and control groups were compared with Wilcoxon signed-rank tests and Holm-Bonferroni correction. TCRdb stores this immuneACCESS table with in-frame sequences only. Part of the clones is absent; in the studies checked, under half of the shortfall reflects unresolved V genes, and no reason is known for the rest. V and J calls and clone size come straight from that table; D and trimming were deduced from the DNA. The sample data list over 10,000 clones, and around 77% of these were observed just once. The leading ten clones occupy 13% to 15% of the sample.

From the cysteine up to the phenylalanine, the CDR3 has a length of 14 residues. Only the CDR3 portion is preserved as DNA: 42 bases, with reading frame beginning at the first base. V loses 3 bases, J loses 8 bases, and the germline ends lie 16 bases apart. CDR1 and CDR2 (LNHDA, SQIVND) derive from the germline V gene (reference sequence). Inclusion was restricted to participants for whom at least one PBMC sample before ART initiation and at least two post-ART samples were available. Treatment was received in the United States of America by all participants with HIV. Cryopreserved samples of about 0.95-11 million PBMC were thawed and washed before DNA extraction. At the time of the earliest PBMC sample, participants with HIV were aged between roughly 20 and 60 years. Per participant, PBMC samples came from 1-4 timepoints prior to ART initiation and 2-8 timepoints following ART initiation, for a median of 7 samples. Serial HIV viral load, CD4+ T-cell count, ART history and demographic data were obtained for every participant. Using a Qiagen kit on a QIAcube, genomic DNA was extracted from unsorted PBMC, with samples processed in batches of 12.

A note on this clone: The antigen this receptor binds is unknown. No clone much larger than this one lies a single base away; base qualities are absent.

This material consisted of unsorted PBMCs, taken 1.3 years after starting antiretroviral therapy. The source of this sequence is a woman between 18 and 30 years old with HIV. Recombination linked TRBV19 to TRBJ1-2, with an unclear D gene assignment. The CDR3 sequence is CASSIGFAGGGYTF. Read as DNA, the sequence is TGTGCCAGTAGTATTGGGTTCGCAGGAGGAGGCTACACCTTC.